This T cell receptor (beta chain) was sequenced during a study of CD8+ T cells in alopecia areata. This CDR3 has 14 residues. Germline V gene lookup returns CDR1 SGHAT and CDR2 FQDESV (reference sequence). Trimming stripped 1 base from V and 4 bases from J, with 10 bases between. This clone has a single count. The target antigen is unknown. The treatment: oral pan-JAK inhibitor, 5-10 mg twice daily. Extracted RNA was reverse transcribed into cDNA, the sequencing template. The protocol was immunoSEQ multiplex PCR, while the TCRdb copy is restricted to in-frame clones and leaves out a portion. The sample carries 200,000 to 250,000 clones, 55% to 70% recorded once. Findings and caveats of the study: Possibly as an HLA-related effect, TCR sharing across patients appeared less clear than in mice. Scalp clonality and expanded CD8+ clones among the top 100 showed significant decreases with tofacitinib.

V usage is TRBV11-1 and J usage is TRBJ2-5; D call uncertain. The source of this sequence is a human donor with alopecia areata. Specimen: CD4+ T cells sorted from blood, collected at week 4, from a patient treated with tofacitinib. The CDR3 reads CASSLDSRRETQYF. The CDR3 nucleotides are TGTGCCAGCAGCTTAGACAGCCGGCGAGAGACCCAGTACTTC.